These 22 T cell receptor beta chains originate from one sample sequenced in a study of blood T cell repertoires in COVID-19. The data were produced by immunoSEQ multiplex PCR, yet TCRdb's version contains in-frame clones alone and is incomplete. The sample lists about 220,000 clones, about 88% seen once, with 2.9% in the top ten. Sequenced input: peripheral blood. These receptors were obtained from a man aged 50-60 years who had recovered from COVID-19.

This chain uses TRBV3-1 (or the pseudogene TRBV3-2) with TRBJ2-1; 9 bases map to TRBD2. Trimming at V came to 3 bases and at J to 4 bases, leaving 1 base not matched to a gene. This CDR3 region has 14 residues. Germline loops: CDR1 LGHDT, CDR2 YNNKEL (reference sequence). The CDR3, as DNA: TGTGCCAGCAGCCAGCGGGAGGGTTACAATGAGCAGTTCTTC. Translation gives CASSQREGYNEQFF.

J is TRBJ1-5 and V is TRBV4-1; 9 positions agree with TRBD1. Germline values: CDR1 MGHRA, CDR2 YSYEKL. This CDR3 is built from 15 residues. Unmatched junction bases numbered 4, after V lost 0 bases and J lost 7 bases. For the CDR3, the DNA is TGCGCCAGCAGCCAAGATGACAGGGGGGGACAGCCCCAGCATTTT. This codes for CASSQDDRGGQPQHF.

This chain's CDR3 is CASRRLAGEGGSYEQYF. CDR3 DNA: TGTGCCAGCAGGCGACTAGCGGGAGAGGGGGGCTCCTACGAGCAGTACTTC. The V call is TRBV5-4, the J call TRBJ2-7, with 12 bases lining up with TRBD2. Germline loops: CDR1 SGHNT, CDR2 YYREEE (reference sequence). The CDR3 is 17 amino acids. The junction had 9 bases not matched to a gene; V was cut back by 5 bases and J by 0 bases.

Only one count was recorded for this clone. The J gene is TRBJ2-7, the V gene TRBV27; 8 bases match TRBD1. This CDR3 has 18 amino acids. Germline V CDR1 and CDR2: MNHEY, SMNVEV (reference sequence). V shed 1 base and J 1 base; nucleotides not matched to a gene: 12. The CDR3 coding sequence is TGTGCCAGCAGTTTATTTAAGCGGGCGACAGGGGTATCCTACGAGCAGTACTTC. Encoded protein: CASSLFKRATGVSYEQYF.

The V call is TRBV10-1, the J call TRBJ1-1; D is undetermined. The length of the CDR3 is 13 residues. Per germline, CDR1 WNHNN and CDR2 SYGVQD (reference sequence). Trimming cost V 5 bases and J 4 bases, with 11 bases left between them. The CDR3 sequence is CASSPSRGTEAFF. CDR3 bases: TGCGCCAGCAGTCCTTCCCGGGGCACTGAAGCTTTCTTT.

The chain links TRBV27 to TRBJ1-6; perhaps TRBD1 as D (5 bases). In germline, CDR1 is MNHEY, CDR2 SMNVEV (reference sequence). This CDR3 is built from 14 residues. V lost 4 bases and J 7 bases, leaving 11 bases between the germline ends. The CDR3 loop reads CASSSAAGNSPLHF. Written as DNA, the CDR3 is TGTGCCAGCAGTTCGGCGGCAGGGAATTCACCCCTCCACTTT.

This chain links TRBV18 with TRBJ2-7; 13 bases map to TRBD2. The germline V gene encodes CDR1 KGHSH and CDR2 LQKENI. The CDR3 sequence is 15 residues long. The ends lost 4 bases at V and 6 bases at J; junction bases unmatched: 6. The CDR3: CASSRTSGSLGEQYF. In nucleotides, the CDR3 is TGTGCCAGCTCACGGACTAGCGGGAGTCTGGGCGAGCAGTACTTC. Based on the CDR3 plus reference TRBV18 and TRBJ2-7, the full variable domain is NAGVMQNPRHLVRRRGQEARLRCSPMKGHSHVYWYRQLPEEGLKFMVYLQKENIIDESGMPKERFSAEFPKEGPSILRIQQVVRGDSAAYFCASSRTSGSLGEQYFGPGTRLTVT.

The chain employs TRBV27 and TRBJ1-2, with D uncertain. The CDR3 totals 22 residues. Germline V gene sequence: CDR1 MNHEY, CDR2 SMNVEV (reference sequence). V lost 3 bases and J 4 bases, leaving 36 bases between the germline ends. The CDR3 DNA is TGTGCCAGCAGTTTTTATGGTTTGGCAGACCGCGGGAGAGGAATGACTGGCTATGGCTACACCTTC. Amino acids: CASSFYGLADRGRGMTGYGYTF.

The rearrangement uses TRBV3-1 (or the pseudogene TRBV3-2) and TRBJ2-2; 12 bases are shared with TRBD1. This CDR3 comprises 18 residues. V dropped 3 bases and J dropped 0; count of bases not matched to a gene: 5. Germline loops: CDR1 LGHDT, CDR2 YNNKEL (reference sequence). For the CDR3, the DNA is TGTGCCAGCAGCCAGGGACAGGGGGCCCCATCGAACACCGGGGAGCTGTTTTTT. It translates to CASSQGQGAPSNTGELFF.

This clone has just one count. This rearrangement joins TRBV2 to TRBJ1-1; D ambiguous. Germline V CDR1 and CDR2: SNHLY, FYNNEI. Trimming removed 7 bases from V and 0 bases from J, with 12 bases in between. This CDR3 contains 14 residues. CDR3 amino acids: CASKNRGLNTEAFF. DNA of the CDR3: TGTGCCAGCAAAAATCGAGGGTTGAACACTGAAGCTTTCTTT. The complete variable domain, with remaining parts taken from reference TRBV2 and TRBJ1-1, reads EPEVTQTPSHQVTQMGQEVILRCVPISNHLYFYWYRQILGQKVEFLVSFYNNEISEKSEIFDDQFSVERPDGSNFTLKIRSTKLEDSAMYFCASKNRGLNTEAFFGQGTRLTVV.

In DNA, the CDR3 is TGTGCCAGCCGGATTAGCGGCCCCTACAATGAGCAGTTCTTC. It specifies CASRISGPYNEQFF. V gene TRBV27 combines with J gene TRBJ2-1, with D possibly TRBD2 on 6 matching bases. V shed 8 bases and J shed 2 bases, with 13 bases lying between them. The CDR3 runs 14 residues. CDR1 and CDR2 from the germline V gene are MNHEY and SMNVEV (reference sequence).

The chain uses TRBV10-2 and TRBJ1-5; tentative D call: TRBD1 (6 bases). From germline, CDR1 is WSHSY and CDR2 SAAADI. V gave up 4 bases and J gave up 6 bases, with 13 bases separating them. This CDR3 is 14 amino acids long. CDR3 protein: CASSATGSTQPQHF. The CDR3 DNA reads TGCGCCAGCAGTGCCACAGGGTCGACTCAGCCCCAGCATTTT.

The genes are TRBV7-8 and TRBJ1-5, with a possible D match to TRBD1 (6 bases). The V end was cut by 10 bases, the J end by 2 bases, with 12 bases between. The CDR3 runs to 13 residues. Germline CDR1 reads SGHVS; CDR2 reads FQNEAQ. The CDR3 sequence: CATTGFGNQPQHF. CDR3 nucleotide sequence: TGTGCCACCACAGGGTTCGGCAATCAGCCCCAGCATTTT.

The gene calls are TRBV6-5 and TRBJ1-5; 11 bases map to TRBD1. The J segment lost 4 bases and the V segment lost 6 bases, leaving 5 bases of the junction unmatched. Germline V gives CDR1 MNHEY, CDR2 SVGAGI. This CDR3 contains 15 residues. Here the CDR3 DNA reads TGTGCCAGCAGCGACGGGACAGGGGGGAATCAGCCCCAGCATTTT. It specifies CASSDGTGGNQPQHF.

J is TRBJ2-5 and V is TRBV5-1; D ambiguous. With 6 bases removed from V and 6 bases from J, the gap between germline ends came to 18 bases. Germline V gene data show CDR1 as SGHRS and CDR2 as YFSETQ. The CDR3 runs 14 residues. The CDR3 loop is CASIEGGPEKTQYF. CDR3 DNA sequence: TGCGCCAGCATCGAAGGCGGCCCGGAAAAGACCCAGTACTTC.

The chain is built from TRBV28 and TRBJ2-1; D perhaps matches TRBD1 (5 bases). The germline gives CDR1 MDHEN, CDR2 SYDVKM. The CDR3 runs 12 residues. The V end lost 8 bases, the J end lost 4 bases, and 9 bases lay between the germline ends. The CDR3 nucleotides read TGTGCCAGCCGTCCAGGGTACAATGAGCAGTTCTTC. Amino acid sequence: CASRPGYNEQFF.

This chain links TRBV6-1 with TRBJ2-3; a possible D gene is TRBD2 (5 bases). Germline-derived CDR1 and CDR2 are MNHNS and SASEGT. V was pared by 6 bases and J by 1 base, with 17 bases between. The CDR3 has 16 amino acids. The CDR3 DNA reads TGTGCCAGCAGCGAACAACCGGGGTTAGGCACAGATACGCAGTATTTT. It yields the protein CASSEQPGLGTDTQYF.

The chain is built from TRBV5-6 and TRBJ1-6; D gene unclear. Germline loops: CDR1 SGHDT, CDR2 YYEEEE. The CDR3 is 16 residues long. Trimming took off 1 base at V and 7 bases at J, with 15 bases between the two ends. The CDR3 loop reads CASSLRPPRVNSPLHF. As DNA, the CDR3 is TGTGCCAGCAGCTTGAGACCGCCGAGGGTGAATTCACCCCTCCACTTT.

V and J are TRBV15 and TRBJ2-2; unclear D gene. Germline V gives CDR1 LNHNV, CDR2 YYDKDF (reference sequence). CDR3 length: 15 amino acids. The V and J ends lost 0 bases and 0 bases respectively, with 5 bases between them. The CDR3 region has the DNA TGTGCCACCAGCAGAGATACAACGAACACCGGGGAGCTGTTTTTT. It specifies CATSRDTTNTGELFF.

V gene TRBV18 combines with J gene TRBJ2-5, with 12 bases lining up with TRBD2. V shed 4 bases and J 5 bases; nucleotides not matched to a gene: 11. The length of the CDR3 is 17 residues. Germline loops: CDR1 KGHSH, CDR2 LQKENI. The CDR3 spells CASSQGLAGFGGETQYF. CDR3 nucleotide sequence: TGTGCCAGCTCACAGGGACTAGCGGGTTTCGGCGGGGAGACCCAGTACTTC.

This sequence joins TRBV19 and TRBJ2-7; 14 bases match TRBD2. The CDR3 runs 16 residues. The germline gives CDR1 LNHDA, CDR2 SQIVND (reference sequence). The V and J ends lost 6 bases and 3 bases, in that order; junction bases with no gene match: 7. The CDR3 loop is CASRRLAGGTDYEQYF. CDR3 sequence (DNA): TGTGCCAGTAGGAGACTAGCGGGAGGGACAGACTACGAGCAGTACTTC.

This chain joins TRBV27 and TRBJ2-1; TRBD2 agrees at 13 bases. The CDR3 consists of 15 residues. Germline V gene lookup returns CDR1 MNHEY and CDR2 SMNVEV (reference sequence). The J segment lost 8 bases and the V segment lost 4 bases, leaving 5 bases of the junction unmatched. The CDR3 reads CASSSTSGRAHEQFF. CDR3 nucleotides: TGTGCCAGCAGTTCCACTAGCGGGAGGGCTCATGAGCAGTTCTTC.